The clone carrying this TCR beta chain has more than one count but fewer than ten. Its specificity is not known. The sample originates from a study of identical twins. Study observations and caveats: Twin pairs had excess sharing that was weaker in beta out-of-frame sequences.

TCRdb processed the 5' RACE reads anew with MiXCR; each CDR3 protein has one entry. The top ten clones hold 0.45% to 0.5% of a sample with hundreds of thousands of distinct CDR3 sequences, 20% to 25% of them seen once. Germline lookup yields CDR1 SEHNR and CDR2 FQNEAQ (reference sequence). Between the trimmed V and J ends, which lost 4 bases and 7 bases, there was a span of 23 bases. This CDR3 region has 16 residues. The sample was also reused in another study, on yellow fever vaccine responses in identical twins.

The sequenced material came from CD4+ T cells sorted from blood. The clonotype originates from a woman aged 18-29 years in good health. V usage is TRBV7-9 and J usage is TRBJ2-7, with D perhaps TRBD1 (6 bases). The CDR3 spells CASSSEQGEAPGEQYF. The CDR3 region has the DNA TGTGCCAGCAGCTCAGAACAGGGTGAGGCCCCGGGGGAGCAGTACTTC.